This entry features one T cell receptor beta chain sequence. Its antigen remains unknown. This specimen comes from a study of T cell responses to AZD1222 COVID-19 vaccine. CDR1 and CDR2 (germline): MNHEY, SVGAGI. V shed 2 bases, J shed 4 bases, and the junction held 8 bases outside the gene matches. CDR3 length: 16 amino acids. Measured with immunoSEQ multiplex PCR; TCRdb has only the in-frame clones, and not every one. This table has over 100,000 clones, approximately 88% appearing once. The study's findings and limits: Spike-specific TCR breadth and depth went up after people got two AZD1222 doses. The number of AZD1222 recipients seropositive at baseline was only six. Donors skewed white British and female; clonal diversity was possibly underestimated.

The clonotype comes from an adult in good health. The chain employs TRBV6-5 and TRBJ1-2; 9 bases match TRBD1. Here the sequenced sample was peripheral blood, taken on day 0 of AZD1222 vaccination. The CDR3 reads CASSYARTGGGYGYTF. For the CDR3, the DNA is TGTGCCAGCAGTTACGCCCGAACAGGGGGCGGCTATGGCTACACCTTC.